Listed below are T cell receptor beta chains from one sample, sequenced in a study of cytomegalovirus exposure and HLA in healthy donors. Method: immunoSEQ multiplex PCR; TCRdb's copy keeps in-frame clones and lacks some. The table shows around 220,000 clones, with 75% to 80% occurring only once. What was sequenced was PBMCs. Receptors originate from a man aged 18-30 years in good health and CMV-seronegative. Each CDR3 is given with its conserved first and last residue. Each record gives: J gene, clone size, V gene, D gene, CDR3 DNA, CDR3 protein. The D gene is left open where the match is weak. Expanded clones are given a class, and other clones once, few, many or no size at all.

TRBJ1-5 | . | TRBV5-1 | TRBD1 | TGCGCCAGCAGTGAAACCGGGACAGGGGAACAGCCCCAGCATTTT | CASSETGTGEQPQHF
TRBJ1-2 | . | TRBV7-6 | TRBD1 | TGTGCCAGCAGCTTACTTCTCGGGACAGATTCTAACTATGGCTACACCTTC | CASSLLLGTDSNYGYTF
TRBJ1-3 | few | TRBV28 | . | TGTGCCAGCAGCGTAGGGGCTCTTCACATATATTTT | CASSVGALHIYF
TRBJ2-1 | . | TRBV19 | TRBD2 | TGTGCCAGTAGTTTCGGACTAGCGGGGGGCAATGAGCAGTTCTTC | CASSFGLAGGNEQFF
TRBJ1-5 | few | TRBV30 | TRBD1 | TGTGCCTGGAGTTACCGGGACAGGGTACCCATTAGCAATCAGCCCCAGCATTTT | CAWSYRDRVPISNQPQHF
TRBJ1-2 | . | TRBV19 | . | TGTGCCAGTAGCAGAGGACAGCTCCCTGACTACACCTTC | CASSRGQLPDYTF
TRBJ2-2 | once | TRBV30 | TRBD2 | TGTGCCTCCGGGACTAGCGGGACAGTCGGGGAGCTGTTTTTT | CASGTSGTVGELFF
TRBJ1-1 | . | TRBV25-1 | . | TGTGCCAGCAGTGCCTCGACAGCTGAAGCTTTCTTT | CASSASTAEAFF
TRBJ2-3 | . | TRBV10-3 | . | TGTGCCATCAGTGAGTCGAGTCGGACTAAAGTGTCAGATACGCAGTATTTT | CAISESSRTKVSDTQYF
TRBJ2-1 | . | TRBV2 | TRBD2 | TGTGCCAGCAGTCCCGGGAGGACCAATGAGCAGTTCTTC | CASSPGRTNEQFF
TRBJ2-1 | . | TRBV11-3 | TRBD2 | TGTGCCAGCAGCTCGGGACTAGCGGGAGGACATGAGCAGTTCTTC | CASSSGLAGGHEQFF
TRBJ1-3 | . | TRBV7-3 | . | TGTGCCAGCAGCGCCCTACTGGGACGGGGGGTCGGAAACACCATATATTTT | CASSALLGRGVGNTIYF
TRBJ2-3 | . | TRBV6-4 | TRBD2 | TGTGCCAGCAGTGACTCCGGGAGGGGGGGAGATACGCAGTATTTT | CASSDSGRGGDTQYF
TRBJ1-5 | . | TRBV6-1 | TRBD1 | TGTGCCAGCACCCCGAGAGGGGGCGAGGTTCAGCCCCAGCATTTT | CASTPRGGEVQPQHF
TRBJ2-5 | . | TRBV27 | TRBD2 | TGTGCCAGCAGTTTACTAGCGGGGCAAGAGACCCAGTACTTC | CASSLLAGQETQYF
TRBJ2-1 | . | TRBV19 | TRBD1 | TGTGCCAGTAGTGGAGACAGGGGGCTATACAATGAGCAGTTCTTC | CASSGDRGLYNEQFF
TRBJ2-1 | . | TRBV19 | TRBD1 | TGTGCCAGTAGTATCCTTGCGGACAGGGGGTACGATGAGCAGTTCTTC | CASSILADRGYDEQFF
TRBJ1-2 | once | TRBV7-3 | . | TGTGCCAGCAGGCTAAAATGGGGCTACACCTTC | CASRLKWGYTF
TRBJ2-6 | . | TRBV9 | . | TGTGCCAGCAGCGTAGCTACTGCTGGGGCCAACGTCCTGACTTTC | CASSVATAGANVLTF
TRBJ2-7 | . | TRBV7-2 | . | TGTGCCAGCAGCTCCAGACTAGATGGCGAGCAGTACTTC | CASSSRLDGEQYF